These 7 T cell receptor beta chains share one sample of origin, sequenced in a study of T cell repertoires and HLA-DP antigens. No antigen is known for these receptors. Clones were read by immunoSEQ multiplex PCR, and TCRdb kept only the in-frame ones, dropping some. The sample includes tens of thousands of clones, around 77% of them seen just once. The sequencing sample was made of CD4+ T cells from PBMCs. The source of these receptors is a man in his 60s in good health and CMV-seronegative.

The CDR3 spells CASSLEPNQPQHF. The CDR3 DNA reads as TGTGCCAGCAGCTTAGAGCCTAATCAGCCCCAGCATTTT. The chain combines TRBV7-2 with TRBJ1-5; D gene uncertain. The CDR3 covers 13 residues. V was cut by 1 base and J by 4 bases, with 5 bases left in between. CDR1 SGHTA and CDR2 FQGNSA come from the germline V gene. Supplemented by reference TRBV7-2 and TRBJ1-5, the full variable domain reads GAGVSQSPSNKVTEKGKDVELRCDPISGHTALYWYRQSLGQGLEFLIYFQGNSAPDKSGLPSDRFSAERTGGSVSTLTIQRTQQEDSAVYLCASSLEPNQPQHFGDGTRLSIL.

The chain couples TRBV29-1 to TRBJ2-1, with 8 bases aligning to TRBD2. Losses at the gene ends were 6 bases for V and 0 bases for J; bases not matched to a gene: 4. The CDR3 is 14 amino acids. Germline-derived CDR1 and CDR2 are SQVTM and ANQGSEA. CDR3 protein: CSVTGLVSYNEQFF. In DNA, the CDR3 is TGCAGCGTGACGGGACTAGTCTCCTACAATGAGCAGTTCTTC.

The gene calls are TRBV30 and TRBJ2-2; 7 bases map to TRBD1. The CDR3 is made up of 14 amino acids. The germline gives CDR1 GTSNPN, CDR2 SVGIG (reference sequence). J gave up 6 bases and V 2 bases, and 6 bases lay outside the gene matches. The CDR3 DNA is TGTGCCTGGAGTCCGGGACAGAGGCCCGGGGAGCTGTTTTTT. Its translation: CAWSPGQRPGELFF.

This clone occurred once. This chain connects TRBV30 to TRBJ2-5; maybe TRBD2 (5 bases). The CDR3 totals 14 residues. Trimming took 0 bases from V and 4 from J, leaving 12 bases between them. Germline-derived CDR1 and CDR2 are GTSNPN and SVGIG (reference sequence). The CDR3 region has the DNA TGTGCCTGGAGTGTAGGTCTAGCAGTAGAGACCCAGTACTTC. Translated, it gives CAWSVGLAVETQYF.

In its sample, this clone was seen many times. CDR3: CASSLAVAGRNTEAFF. As DNA, the CDR3 is TGTGCCAGCAGCTTAGCGGTGGCAGGTCGGAACACTGAAGCTTTCTTT. The chain combines TRBV7-6 with TRBJ1-1; D not resolved. V gave up 0 bases and J gave up 1 base, with 12 bases separating them. Germline CDR1 reads SGHVS; CDR2 reads FNYEAQ. The CDR3 consists of 16 residues.

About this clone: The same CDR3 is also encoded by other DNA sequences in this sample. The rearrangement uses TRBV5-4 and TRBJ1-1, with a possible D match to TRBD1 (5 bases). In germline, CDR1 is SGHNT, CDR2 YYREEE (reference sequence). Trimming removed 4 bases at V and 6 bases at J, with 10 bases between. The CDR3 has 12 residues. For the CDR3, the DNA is TGTGCCAGCAGCCAAGACAGCTCTGAAGCTTTCTTT. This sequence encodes CASSQDSSEAFF.

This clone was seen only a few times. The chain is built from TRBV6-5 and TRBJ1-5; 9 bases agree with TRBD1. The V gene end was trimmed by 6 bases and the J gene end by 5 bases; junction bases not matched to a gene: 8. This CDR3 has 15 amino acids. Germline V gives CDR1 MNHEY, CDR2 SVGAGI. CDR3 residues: CASSPLDRGHQPQHF. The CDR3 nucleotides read TGTGCCAGCAGCCCCTTGGACAGGGGCCATCAGCCCCAGCATTTT.